Listed below are T cell receptor beta chains from one sample, sequenced in a study of patients and donors after allogeneic stem cell transplantation. One entry per CDR3 protein, called by TCRdb with MiXCR from the RT-PCR reads. Of some 960,000 distinct CDR3 sequences listed, under 20% are singletons. The sequencing sample was made of blood, either unsorted or a sorted T cell fraction (not recorded which). The receptors come from a human donor who was either an allogeneic HSCT recipient or a stem cell or donor lymphocyte infusion donor (not recorded which). It is not recorded whose cells these are; they may come from a transplant donor. Both conserved end residues are part of each CDR3. A D gene is named only where the DNA matches it firmly. Not every row has a clone size; where given, it reads once, few, many or a size class.

j_call | d_call | clone_size | v_call | cdr3_aa | cdr3_nt
TRBJ2-2 | . | many | TRBV9 | CASQGANTGELFF | TGTGCCAGCCAAGGAGCGAACACCGGGGAGCTGTTTTTT
TRBJ2-1 | TRBD2 | . | TRBV5-6 | CASSLLAGGPPRNEQFF | TGTGCCAGCAGCTTACTAGCGGGAGGGCCTCCTAGGAATGAGCAGTTCTTC
TRBJ1-2 | . | many | TRBV25-1 | CASSESSRTGGYTF | TGTGCCAGCAGTGAGTCTTCTAGAACCGGAGGCTACACCTTC
TRBJ2-7 | TRBD2 | . | TRBV6-5 | CASSYAIAGGRHEQYF | TGTGCCAGCAGTTACGCCATAGCGGGAGGGAGGCACGAGCAGTACTTC
TRBJ1-1 | . | many | TRBV5-1 | CASSLGVSEAFF | TGCGCCAGCAGCTTAGGCGTATCTGAAGCTTTCTTT
TRBJ2-4 | TRBD2 | . | TRBV5-6 | CASSFEEGLAGAVAKNIQYF | TGTGCCAGCAGCTTTGAAGAGGGGCTAGCGGGGGCCGTAGCCAAAAACATTCAGTACTTC
TRBJ2-7 | . | . | TRBV4-1 | CASSQQVISYEQYF | TGCGCCAGCAGCCAACAGGTTATCTCCTACGAGCAGTACTTC
TRBJ2-3 | . | . | TRBV24-1 | CATSDGQPTDTQYF | TGTGCCACCAGTGATGGACAACCCACAGATACGCAGTATTTT
TRBJ1-2 | . | few | TRBV18 | CASSPKTGRNYGYTF | TGTGCCAGCTCACCTAAAACGGGACGGAACTATGGCTACACCTTC
TRBJ1-4 | . | many | TRBV5-1 | CASSRLPATNEKLFF | TGCGCCAGCAGCCGCCTACCGGCAACTAATGAAAAACTGTTTTTT
TRBJ1-5 | . | few | TRBV6-2/TRBV6-3 | CASSYVGQPQHF | TGTGCCAGCAGTTACGTTGGACAGCCCCAGCATTTT
TRBJ2-7 | . | many | TRBV5-1 | CASSLAGDEQYF | TGTGCCAGCAGCTTAGCCGGGGACGAGCAGTACTTC
TRBJ2-3 | . | few | TRBV7-2 | CASSFDSLMTDTQYF | TGTGCCAGCAGCTTCGACAGCCTCATGACAGATACGCAGTATTTT
TRBJ1-3 | . | few | TRBV15 | CATSRGVSSGNTIYF | TGTGCCACCTCCCGGGGAGTTAGCTCTGGAAACACCATATATTTT
TRBJ2-7 | TRBD1 | few | TRBV4-1 | CASSHFQWDRGYEQYF | TGCGCCAGCAGCCACTTCCAATGGGACAGGGGCTACGAGCAGTACTTC
TRBJ1-4 | . | few | TRBV11-2 | CASSVNRVVNEKLFF | TGTGCCAGCAGCGTAAACCGGGTCGTTAATGAAAAACTGTTTTTT
TRBJ1-1 | TRBD1 | . | TRBV7-8 | CASSLALWDRVNTEAFF | TGTGCCAGCAGCTTAGCCCTTTGGGACAGGGTGAACACTGAAGCTTTCTTT
TRBJ1-2 | . | few | TRBV4-2 | CASSLSIKDGYTF | TGTGCCAGCAGCCTCTCAATCAAGGACGGCTACACCTTC
TRBJ2-3 | . | . | TRBV18 | CASSAQRTVSTDTQYF | TGTGCCAGCTCAGCGCAACGGACAGTTAGCACAGATACGCAGTATTTT
TRBJ1-5 | . | . | TRBV2 | CASSEGGRRSNQPQHF | TGTGCCAGCAGTGAAGGAGGCCGCAGAAGCAATCAGCCCCAGCATTTT
TRBJ1-1 | . | few | TRBV30 | CAWKVNENTEAFF | TGTGCCTGGAAGGTGAACGAGAACACTGAAGCTTTCTTT
TRBJ2-3 | TRBD2 | . | TRBV6-5 | CASSSSSGSSTDTQYF | TGTGCCAGCAGTTCCTCTAGCGGGAGTAGCACAGATACGCAGTATTTT
TRBJ1-2 | . | few | TRBV6-5 | CASSYPRGINYGYTF | TGTGCCAGCAGTTATCCGCGTGGGATTAACTATGGCTACACCTTC
TRBJ1-2 | . | few | TRBV12-3/TRBV12-4 | CASIDRKEGYTF | TGTGCCAGCATCGACAGGAAGGAGGGCTACACCTTC
TRBJ2-7 | . | few | TRBV5-1 | CASSLVSEDEQYF | TGCGCCAGCAGCTTGGTGAGTGAGGACGAGCAGTACTTC
TRBJ2-2 | TRBD2 | . | TRBV12-3/TRBV12-4 | CASMGRGNTGELFF | TGTGCCAGCATGGGGAGGGGGAACACCGGGGAGCTGTTTTTT
TRBJ2-2 | TRBD2 | many | TRBV12-3/TRBV12-4 | CASRPAGGPIGELFF | TGTGCCAGCAGGCCAGCGGGGGGGCCGATCGGGGAGCTGTTTTTT
TRBJ2-3 | . | . | TRBV10-3 | CAISGGRTDTQYF | TGTGCCATCAGCGGGGGCCGCACAGATACGCAGTATTTT
TRBJ1-3 | . | . | TRBV12-3/TRBV12-4 | CASSLFKKDRNTIYF | TGTGCCAGCAGTTTGTTCAAGAAGGATCGAAACACCATATATTTT
TRBJ2-7 | . | few | TRBV3-1 | CASSQLAGEAREQYF | TGTGCCAGCAGCCAATTGGCAGGGGAGGCGCGAGAGCAGTACTTC
TRBJ2-7 | . | few | TRBV7-2 | CASSQGQLVTRQYF | TGTGCCAGCAGTCAAGGACAGTTGGTTACGAGGCAGTACTTC
TRBJ1-1 | TRBD1 | few | TRBV18 | CASSLQGQAFF | TGTGCCAGCTCATTACAGGGGCAAGCTTTCTTT
TRBJ2-2 | TRBD1 | . | TRBV3-1 | CASSQATGTNTGELFF | TGTGCCAGCAGCCAAGCGACAGGGACGAACACCGGGGAGCTGTTTTTT
TRBJ2-5 | . | . | TRBV11-2 | CASSLVAARETQYF | TGTGCCAGCAGCTTAGTCGCGGCGAGGGAGACCCAGTACTTC
TRBJ2-5 | TRBD1 | . | TRBV19 | CASSRQGPETQYF | TGTGCCAGTAGTAGACAGGGCCCAGAGACCCAGTACTTC
TRBJ1-3 | . | few | TRBV18 | CASSPEDGSSGNTIYF | TGTGCCAGCTCACCAGAGGATGGGAGTTCTGGAAACACCATATATTTT
TRBJ2-7 | . | many | TRBV27 | CASSLAGEPYEQYF | TGTGCCAGCAGTTTAGCAGGGGAGCCTTACGAGCAGTACTTC
TRBJ1-2 | TRBD1 | few | TRBV30 | CAWTGQGGYGYTF | TGTGCCTGGACTGGACAGGGCGGCTATGGCTACACCTTC
TRBJ1-1 | . | . | TRBV7-2 | CASSPPGRGEAFF | TGTGCCAGCAGCCCCCCCGGGCGGGGAGAAGCTTTCTTT
TRBJ2-1 | . | few | TRBV20-1 | CSATRTGNEQFF | TGCAGTGCTACTCGGACCGGTAATGAGCAGTTCTTC